This T cell receptor beta chain was identified in a study of blood T cells in healthy people across ages. Findings of the study overall: Both higher diversity and more naive CD4+ cells marked long-lived donors when set against aged donors. Researchers report that TCR beta diversity correlated strongly with naive T cell percentage. Reliance upon unsorted PBMCs precluded definitive naive versus antigen-experienced comparison. Older age went with lower TCR beta diversity per million T cells, in a roughly linear way.

This clonotype was found a few times. The target antigen is unknown. For the second PCR, which ran for roughly 6 to 12 cycles, a sample-barcoded 5' primer and a J-beta primer mix were used. TCRdb analysed the 5' RACE reads with MiXCR anew, one entry per CDR3 protein. The table has some 1.6 million distinct CDR3 sequences, about 35% seen once. Sequencing was performed on blood. The TCR originated in a young woman in good health.

The CDR3 nucleotides read TGTGCCAGCAGCTATCCTCCGGGACAAACCTTTGGCTACACCTTC. It is translated as CASSYPPGQTFGYTF. This rearrangement joins TRBV6-6 to TRBJ1-2; D may be TRBD1 (6 bases). The CDR3 sequence is 15 residues long. CDR1 and CDR2 (germline): MNHNY, SVGAGI (reference sequence). V was shortened by 6 bases and J by 7 bases, with 21 bases between the two germline ends.